The 22 T cell receptor beta chains presented below share a single source sample, sequenced in a study of blood T cell repertoires in COVID-19. Sequencing used immunoSEQ multiplex PCR; TCRdb keeps in-frame clones, though not all of them. This table has over 200,000 clones, nearly 90% appearing once. The sample was PBMCs or T cells enriched from blood (not recorded which). These receptors originate from a young man who had recovered from COVID-19.

This clone turned up a few times. This rearrangement joins TRBV20-1 to TRBJ2-7; possible D gene TRBD1, 5 bases. V lost 3 bases, J lost 3 bases, and 18 bases lay in between. CDR1 is DFQATT and CDR2 is SNEGSKA in the germline V gene (reference sequence). The CDR3 has 15 amino acids. CDR3 residues: CSASGLDKPSYEQYF. CDR3 DNA sequence: TGCAGTGCTAGTGGTCTGGACAAACCCAGCTACGAGCAGTACTTC.

J is TRBJ1-1 and V is TRBV12-5; the D gene is possibly TRBD1 (6 bases). CDR3 length: 15 residues. The germline V and J ends were trimmed by 6 bases and 10 bases, with 24 bases remaining between them. Germline CDR1 reads LGHNT; CDR2 reads FRNRAP. CDR3 sequence reads: CASGSSGTSLLGAFF. The CDR3 DNA reads TGTGCTAGTGGCTCCTCCGGGACATCTCTCTTGGGAGCTTTCTTT.

The chain combines TRBV12-2 with TRBJ2-1; TRBD2 was called by the table and not checked on the DNA. TRBV12-2 is tagged as a pseudogene. There are 17 residues in the CDR3. As DNA, the CDR3 is TGTGCAAGTCGCTTGAATAGCGGGCACGCTATGAACAATGAGCAGTTCTTC. Its translation is CASRLNSGHAMNNEQFF.

The J gene is TRBJ1-2, the V gene TRBV6-2 or TRBV6-3, with D perhaps matching TRBD1 (6 bases). Trimming removed 1 base at V and 8 bases at J, with 14 bases between. The CDR3 contains 14 residues. CDR1 and CDR2 (germline): MNHEY, SVGEGT. As DNA, the CDR3 is TGTGCCAGCAGTTACTTACCAGGGGCGCGGGGCTACACCTTC. Amino acids: CASSYLPGARGYTF.

This sequence joins TRBV18 and TRBJ2-7; tentative D call: TRBD1 (5 bases). The CDR3 contains 14 residues. The V end was cut by 1 base, the J end by 2 bases, with 9 bases between. Germline values: CDR1 KGHSH, CDR2 LQKENI. The CDR3 sequence: CASSPRLGPYEQYF. In nucleotides, the CDR3 is TGTGCCAGCTCACCACGTCTGGGGCCCTACGAGCAGTACTTC.

This clone has more than one count but fewer than ten. This chain joins TRBV28 and TRBJ1-5; D remains unclear. The V end lost 6 bases, the J end lost 11 bases, and 11 bases lay between the germline ends. The CDR3 totals 11 residues. Germline V gene data show CDR1 as MDHEN and CDR2 as SYDVKM. The CDR3, as DNA: TGTGCCAGCAGGTCCCCTGAGGCCCAGCATTTT. Translation: CASRSPEAQHF.

This chain connects TRBV7-8 to TRBJ1-1; D remains ambiguous. CDR1 is SGHVS and CDR2 is FQNEAQ in the germline V gene. The CDR3 is 13 amino acids. The ends were cut back, 5 bases at V and 1 base at J, with 8 bases in the middle. The CDR3 loop reads CASSTQENTEAFF. The CDR3 DNA is TGTGCCAGCAGCACCCAGGAGAACACTGAAGCTTTCTTT. Full variable domain (outside the CDR3, taken from reference TRBV7-8 and TRBJ1-1): GAGVSQSPRYKVAKRGQDVALRCDPISGHVSLFWYQQALGQGPEFLTYFQNEAQLDKSGLPSDRFFAERPEGSVSTLKIQRTQQEDSAVYLCASSTQENTEAFFGQGTRLTVV.

This clone was recorded only once. V usage is TRBV19 and J usage is TRBJ1-1, with TRBD1 as a possible D gene (5 bases). V lost 4 bases, J lost 0 bases, and 12 bases lay in between. CDR1 is LNHDA, CDR2 SQIVND, per germline (reference sequence). CDR3 length: 15 residues. As DNA, the CDR3 is TGTGCCAGTAGTACTCGACAGCGAATGAACACTGAAGCTTTCTTT. As protein: CASSTRQRMNTEAFF.

V gene TRBV10-1 combines with J gene TRBJ2-2; 10 nucleotides align to TRBD2. The length of the CDR3 is 14 residues. Germline lookup yields CDR1 WNHNN and CDR2 SYGVQD (reference sequence). The V segment lost 6 bases and the J segment 3 bases; nucleotides outside the gene matches: 1. CDR3 amino acids: CASRGTSDTGELFF. CDR3 nucleotide sequence: TGCGCCAGCAGAGGGACTAGCGACACCGGGGAGCTGTTTTTT.

The rearrangement uses TRBV19 and TRBJ1-2, with D perhaps matching TRBD1 (5 bases). Between the trimmed V and J ends, which lost 4 bases and 7 bases, there was a span of 19 bases. Germline assignment: CDR1 LNHDA and CDR2 SQIVND (reference sequence). The CDR3 has 15 residues. CDR3 sequence reads: CASSTPTLPRGGYTF. The CDR3 region has the DNA TGTGCCAGTAGTACCCCGACCCTCCCTAGGGGTGGCTACACCTTC.

The chain uses TRBV28 and TRBJ1-2; TRBD1 is a possible D gene (5 bases). The germline V gene has CDR1 MDHEN and CDR2 SYDVKM. CDR3 length equals 13 residues. V was cut by 3 bases and J by 8 bases, with 13 bases left in between. The CDR3 here is CASSFPGPGGYTF. CDR3 in DNA: TGTGCCAGCAGTTTTCCAGGGCCAGGGGGCTACACCTTC.

J is TRBJ1-2 and V is TRBV6-5; perhaps TRBD1 as D (6 bases). Germline CDR1 MNHEY, CDR2 SVGAGI. V dropped 3 bases and J dropped 6 bases, with 11 bases sitting between them. The CDR3 runs to 13 residues. CDR3 sequence: CASSYQGWNGYTF. As DNA, the CDR3 is TGTGCCAGCAGTTATCAGGGGTGGAATGGCTACACCTTC.

The genes are TRBV4-2 and TRBJ2-5; tentatively, D is TRBD2 (6 bases). Germline values: CDR1 LGHNA, CDR2 YNFKEQ. V lost 4 bases and J 1 base, leaving 16 bases between the germline ends. The CDR3 sequence is 16 residues long. This CDR3 reads CASSPLGGSPQETQYF. The CDR3 nucleotides read TGTGCCAGCAGCCCCCTTGGGGGGAGCCCCCAAGAGACCCAGTACTTC.

The chain joins TRBV14 to TRBJ2-3, with 8 bases lining up with TRBD2. Unmatched junction bases numbered 10, after V lost 3 bases and J lost 2 bases. The CDR3 is 17 residues long. The germline CDR1 and CDR2 sequences are SGHDN and FVKESK. The CDR3 DNA reads TGTGCCAGCAGCCATAGGCGGGGGGCCACCTACACAGATACGCAGTATTTT. Translated, it gives CASSHRRGATYTDTQYF.

This clone was detected once. V gene TRBV28 combines with J gene TRBJ2-4; 7 bases align to TRBD1. The CDR3 runs 19 residues. The V and J ends lost 6 bases and 0 bases, in that order; junction bases with no gene match: 17. CDR1 and CDR2 (germline): MDHEN, SYDVKM. CDR3 in amino acids: CASRLRTGEDPVAKNIQYF. The CDR3 region has the DNA TGTGCCAGCAGGCTTAGGACAGGCGAAGATCCTGTAGCCAAAAACATTCAGTACTTC. The whole variable domain, filled in from reference TRBV28 and TRBJ2-4, reads DVKVTQSSRYLVKRTGEKVFLECVQDMDHENMFWYRQDPGLGLRLIYFSYDVKMKEKGDIPEGYSVSREKKERFSLILESASTNQTSMYLCASRLRTGEDPVAKNIQYFGAGTRLSVL.

The chain joins TRBV6-5 to TRBJ2-7; a possible D gene is TRBD1 (5 bases). Trimming removed 0 bases at V and 7 bases at J, with 16 bases between. Germline values: CDR1 MNHEY, CDR2 SVGAGI. There are 15 residues in the CDR3. CDR3 sequence: CASSYSARVVYEQYF. In DNA form, the CDR3 reads TGTGCCAGCAGTTACTCTGCCAGGGTGGTGTATGAGCAGTACTTC.

The chain joins TRBV7-6 to TRBJ2-2; no firm D call. Germline loops: CDR1 SGHVS, CDR2 FNYEAQ. The V and J ends lost 0 bases and 0 bases respectively, with 11 bases between them. The CDR3 has 17 amino acids. The CDR3 protein is CASSLAQSAPNTGELFF. The DNA for the CDR3 is TGTGCCAGCAGCTTAGCGCAGAGCGCCCCGAACACCGGGGAGCTGTTTTTT.

This clone was seen a handful of times. The V gene is TRBV4-1, the J gene TRBJ2-7, with a possible D match to TRBD2 (5 bases). CDR3 length equals 17 residues. The germline V and J ends were trimmed by 1 base and 3 bases, with 19 bases remaining between them. Germline CDR1 is MGHRA and CDR2 is YSYEKL. The CDR3 DNA is TGCGCCAGCAGCCAAGTAAGGACCGGAGGATCGGTCTACGAGCAGTACTTC. This gives the protein CASSQVRTGGSVYEQYF.

The gene calls are TRBV7-2 and TRBJ2-5; TRBD2 is a possible D gene (6 bases). V lost 5 bases, J lost 4 bases, and 14 bases lay in between. The CDR3 is made up of 14 amino acids. CDR1 is SGHTA, CDR2 FQGNSA, per germline. The CDR3: CASSRRRDAETQYF. The CDR3 DNA is TGTGCCAGCAGCCGTCGGCGGGACGCAGAGACCCAGTACTTC.

This sequence joins TRBV28 and TRBJ1-2, with a weak D call TRBD1 (6 bases). The CDR3 covers 13 residues. Germline CDR1 MDHEN, CDR2 SYDVKM. V dropped 6 bases and J dropped 7 bases, with 15 bases sitting between them. CDR3: CASRIQGNGGYTF. In DNA, the CDR3 is TGTGCCAGCAGGATACAGGGAAATGGTGGCTACACCTTC.

V is TRBV20-1 and J is TRBJ2-7, with TRBD2 as a possible D gene (5 bases). This CDR3 is built from 11 residues. Germline CDR1 DFQATT, CDR2 SNEGSKA (reference sequence). V lost 6 bases and J lost 6, with 12 bases in between. The chain's CDR3 is CSAGVGREQYF. CDR3 DNA sequence: TGCAGTGCCGGGGTAGGCCGCGAGCAGTACTTC.

The chain combines TRBV5-1 with TRBJ1-3, with 7 nucleotides matching TRBD1. This CDR3 region has 15 residues. CDR1 is SGHRS and CDR2 is YFSETQ in the germline V gene. Trimming removed 2 bases from V and 3 bases from J; junction bases left unmatched: 5. The CDR3 loop is CASSLRTGNGNTIYF. The CDR3, as DNA: TGCGCCAGCAGCTTACGGACAGGTAATGGAAACACCATATATTTT.